This entry lists 24 T cell receptor beta chains sequenced from one sample in a study of molecular identifiers for immune sequencing clone quantification. MiXCR, applied by TCRdb to the PCR reads, yields one record per CDR3 protein. Here the sample spans approximately 680,000 distinct CDR3 sequences, about 25% being singletons. What was sequenced was naive CD8+ T cells from blood, with Jurkat cell RNA spiked in. Subset given: FACS-sorted CD8+CD4-CCR7+CD45RA+ naive T cells. Source of these receptors: a human donor in good health. Some libraries in this study had Jurkat cell RNA spiked in.

Turning to this clonotype: This may be a read error, as it is one base from a much larger clone. The chain recombines TRBV4-1 with TRBJ2-3; 9 bases are shared with TRBD2. Germline lookup yields CDR1 MGHRA and CDR2 YSYEKL. The CDR3 length is 15 residues. The CDR3 sequence is CASGHIAGDTDTQYF. The CDR3 DNA reads TGCGCCAGCGGCCATATAGCGGGGGACACAGATACGCAGTATTTT.

This clonotype was detected many times. This sequence joins TRBV2 and TRBJ2-3; 7 bases map to TRBD2. The V gene's germline CDR1 is SNHLY and CDR2 FYNNEI. The CDR3 is made up of 12 amino acids. CDR3: CAATSATDTQYF. The CDR3 DNA reads as TGTGCGGCTACTAGCGCCACAGATACGCAGTATTTT.

To note about this clonotype: A much larger clone is a single base away; this may be a read error. V is TRBV7-2 and J is TRBJ2-3, with TRBD2 matching 9 bases. The CDR3 has 15 amino acids. V lost 6 bases and J lost 8; bases outside the gene matches: 12. CDR1 SGHTA and CDR2 FQGNSA come from the germline V gene. This CDR3 is CASRPIAGVRATQYF. For the CDR3, the DNA is TGTGCCAGCAGACCAATAGCGGGAGTTAGAGCTACGCAGTATTTT.

Points on this clonotype: Compared with germline, one end of the junction differs, possibly owing to a read error. The chain uses TRBV7-9 and TRBJ2-4, with D possibly being TRBD1 (6 bases). The CDR3 contains 18 residues. Germline V gene data show CDR1 as SEHNR and CDR2 as FQNEAQ (reference sequence). In nucleotides, the CDR3 is TGTGCCAGCAGCTTAAACAGGGAAGGGGTGTCGGCCAAAAACATTCGGTACTTC. Protein: CASSLNREGVSAKNIRYF. The full variable domain, with the rest looked up from reference TRBV7-9 and TRBJ2-4, is DTGVSQNPRHKITKRGQNVTFRCDPISEHNRLYWYRQTLGQGPEFLTYFQNEAQLEKSRLLSDRFSAERPKGSFSTLEIQRTEQGDSAMYLCASSLNREGVSAKNIRYFGAGTRLSVL.

This clonotype was counted only a few times. The rearrangement joins TRBV5-1 to TRBJ2-7; tentatively, D is TRBD1 or TRBD2 (5 bases each). Trimming cost V 0 bases and J 7 bases, with 17 bases left between them. The CDR3 extends over 15 amino acids. In germline, CDR1 is SGHRS, CDR2 YFSETQ. The DNA of the CDR3 is TGCGCCAGCAGCTTGGTTGGGGGAACTCCACTGGAGCAGTACTTC. The encoded protein is CASSLVGGTPLEQYF.

There are a few counts of this clonotype. The chain has TRBV7-2 and TRBJ2-1; 11 bases align to TRBD2. Per germline, CDR1 SGHTA and CDR2 FQGNSA. This CDR3 spans 14 amino acids. Trimming at V came to 8 bases and at J to 7 bases, leaving 7 bases not matched to a gene. The CDR3 region is CASGTSGRGNEQFF. CDR3 DNA: TGTGCCAGCGGCACTAGCGGGAGAGGGAATGAGCAGTTCTTC.

The J gene is TRBJ2-4, the V gene TRBV4-3; maybe TRBD2 (6 bases). V dropped 3 bases and J dropped 6 bases, with 18 bases sitting between them. The germline gives CDR1 LGHNA, CDR2 YSLEER. The CDR3 is 16 residues long. The CDR3 sequence: CASSQDRTEGGNIQYF. CDR3 coding DNA: TGCGCCAGCAGCCAGGATCGAACTGAGGGAGGAAACATTCAGTACTTC.

There are many counts of this clonotype. V and J are TRBV7-6 and TRBJ2-5; the D gene is possibly TRBD2 (6 bases). The CDR3 is 16 amino acids. The V and J ends lost 2 bases and 1 base respectively, with 14 bases between them. Germline CDR1 and CDR2: SGHVS and FNYEAQ. CDR3 nucleotide sequence: TGTGCCAGCAGCTTAACTTTGCGGGGCCTCCAAGAGACCCAGTACTTC. Residues: CASSLTLRGLQETQYF.

The chain joins TRBV4-3 to TRBJ2-7, with D perhaps given as TRBD1 or TRBD2 (5 bases each). The V gene lost 11 bases and the J gene lost 6 bases, with 26 bases spanning the gap. Germline CDR1 reads LGHNA; CDR2 reads YSLEER. The CDR3 sequence is 15 residues long. The CDR3: CAGGQAGRGGCEQYF. The CDR3 DNA sequence: TGCGCCGGCGGCCAAGCTGGACGGGGCGGGTGCGAGCAGTACTTC.

The rearrangement links TRBV7-9 to TRBJ1-1; no firm D call. The CDR3 spans 13 residues. V lost 1 base and J 11 bases, leaving 14 bases between the germline ends. Germline assignment: CDR1 SEHNR and CDR2 FQNEAQ (reference sequence). CDR3 region: CASSLVEGNGAFF. The CDR3 DNA follows: TGTGCCAGCAGCTTAGTAGAAGGGAATGGTGCTTTCTTT.

This clonotype came up many times. The chain links TRBV6-2 or TRBV6-3 to TRBJ2-3, with D tentatively TRBD1 or TRBD2 (6 bases each). The germline V gene encodes CDR1 MNHEY and CDR2 SVGEGT. The CDR3 runs 14 residues. Trimming left V 4 bases short and J 8 bases short, with 16 bases between. CDR3: CASSSRGLSGTQYF. CDR3 DNA: TGTGCCAGCAGTTCCAGGGGACTTTCCGGTACGCAGTATTTT.

This clonotype came up a few times. Sequence at one end of the junction differs from germline and may be a read error. This sequence joins TRBV12-3 or TRBV12-4 and TRBJ2-7; 8 bases align to TRBD2. The CDR3 totals 14 residues. The CDR3 bases are TGTGCCAGCAGTTTCACCGGGGGGGAGTACGAGCAGTGCTTC. Encoded protein: CASSFTGGEYEQCF.

The chain uses TRBV6-1 and TRBJ1-4, with D maybe TRBD1 (5 bases). In germline, CDR1 is MNHNS, CDR2 SASEGT. V lost 0 bases and J lost 8, with 22 bases in between. This CDR3 comprises 18 residues. The DNA of the CDR3 is TGTGCCAGCAGTGAAGCTCCCGGGGCGGACGAGGGGTGGGAAAAACTGTTTTTT. Its protein product is CASSEAPGADEGWEKLFF.

In this sample, this clonotype turned up a few times. V usage is TRBV2 and J usage is TRBJ1-1, with D uncertain. Trimming shortened V by 9 bases and J by 1 base, and 12 bases separated the two germline ends. Germline values: CDR1 SNHLY, CDR2 FYNNEI. The CDR3 is 13 amino acids. As DNA, the CDR3 is TGTGCCAGGGACCGGGCCCCGAACACTGAAGCTTTCTTT. The encoded protein is CARDRAPNTEAFF.

As concerns this clonotype: This may be a read error, as it is one base from a much larger clone. V is TRBV5-1 and J is TRBJ2-7, with D possibly being TRBD1 (7 bases). The CDR3 runs 14 residues. Germline V lookup: CDR1 SGHRS, CDR2 YFSETQ. The CDR3 loop is CTSSFGGQTYEQYF. The CDR3 DNA reads TGCACCAGCAGCTTCGGGGGACAGACCTACGAGCAGTACTTC.

Details on this clonotype: A much larger clone sits a single nucleotide away, making a read error possible. This chain connects TRBV27 to TRBJ2-5, with 8 bases fitting TRBD1. J was trimmed by 9 bases and V by 8 bases; bases with no gene match: 20. Germline CDR1 is MNHEY and CDR2 is SMNVEV (reference sequence). CDR3 size: 16 residues. CDR3 amino acids: CASGPMDRAPLAAQYF. DNA of the CDR3: TGTGCCAGCGGTCCCATGGACAGGGCCCCGCTGGCGGCCCAGTACTTC.

Ten or more counts support this clonotype. This rearrangement joins TRBV4-3 to TRBJ2-5; D not resolved. Germline CDR1 and CDR2: LGHNA and YSLEER. The CDR3 runs 18 residues. Deletions cut 0 bases from V and 2 bases from J, with 19 bases between. The chain's CDR3 is CASSQDTILGSRQETQYF. CDR3 bases: TGCGCCAGCAGCCAAGATACCATCCTAGGTTCCAGACAAGAGACCCAGTACTTC.

The DNA for the CDR3 is TGTGCCAGTAGTATGACGAGCTCCTATAATTCACCCCTCCACTTT. Protein: CASSMTSSYNSPLHF. The chain recombines TRBV19 with TRBJ1-6; the D is unclear. V was clipped by 3 bases and J by 0 bases, with 6 bases between them. The length of the CDR3 is 15 residues. Looked up from germline, CDR1 is LNHDA and CDR2 is SQIVND (reference sequence).

This clonotype occurred many times. The rearrangement joins TRBV4-3 to TRBJ1-1; no firm D call. Germline V gives CDR1 LGHNA, CDR2 YSLEER. With 0 bases removed from V and 7 bases from J, the gap between germline ends came to 15 bases. The length of the CDR3 is 15 residues. CDR3 nucleotides: TGCGCCAGCAGCCAAGATCCGGGTGTGCCTTATGAAGCTTTCTTT. Its protein product is CASSQDPGVPYEAFF.

This clonotype showed up just a few times. The V gene is TRBV5-1, the J gene TRBJ2-1; TRBD2 aligns across 13 bases. Germline assignment: CDR1 SGHRS and CDR2 YFSETQ. Losses at the gene ends were 1 base for V and 7 bases for J; bases not matched to a gene: 11. The length of the CDR3 is 18 residues. The DNA of the CDR3 is TGCGCCAGCAGCTTGCTCAACCCCGGGACTAGCGGGGCAAATGAGCAGTTCTTC. As protein: CASSLLNPGTSGANEQFF.

In this sample, this clonotype turned up many times. CDR3 in DNA: TGCAGCGTCGTCGAGGGCAACGGAGGCTACACCTTC. As protein: CSVVEGNGGYTF. The gene calls are TRBV29-1 and TRBJ1-2; D uncertain. This CDR3 has 12 amino acids. Trimming pared 6 bases from V and 8 bases from J, leaving 16 bases between. Germline CDR1 SQVTM, CDR2 ANQGSEA.

This clonotype has a handful of counts. The CDR3 coding sequence is TGTGCCAGCAGTTACTTGGCGACAGCGAATGAGCAGTTCTTC. Its translation is CASSYLATANEQFF. The chain joins TRBV6-6 to TRBJ2-1, with a tentative D call TRBD1 (5 bases). This CDR3 comprises 14 residues. Per the germline V gene, CDR1 is MNHNY and CDR2 is SVGAGI (reference sequence). The V end was cut by 1 base, the J end by 7 bases, with 11 bases between.

This clonotype was recorded a few times. The rearrangement joins TRBV20-1 to TRBJ2-1, with 13 positions matching TRBD2. The CDR3 has 16 amino acids. Germline V lookup: CDR1 DFQATT, CDR2 SNEGSKA (reference sequence). Losses at the gene ends were 6 bases for V and 1 base for J; bases not matched to a gene: 6. DNA for the CDR3: TGCAGTGCGACTAGCGGGGGGCGCGGATCCTACAATGAGCAGTTCTTC. This sequence encodes CSATSGGRGSYNEQFF.

The chain joins TRBV20-1 to TRBJ2-6, with 8 bases that match TRBD1. There are 19 residues in the CDR3. V dropped 1 base and J dropped 1; count of bases not matched to a gene: 12. From germline, CDR1 is DFQATT and CDR2 SNEGSKA (reference sequence). The CDR3 DNA reads as TGCAGTGCTAGAGCCCCTCTGGACAGGGCGGGTTCTGGGGCCAACGTCCTGACTTTC. As protein: CSARAPLDRAGSGANVLTF.